The TCR beta chain described here comes from a study of cytomegalovirus exposure and HLA in healthy donors. CDR1 and CDR2 from the germline V gene are SGDLS and YYNGEE. This CDR3 is built from 13 residues. V lost 2 bases to trimming and J lost 5 bases, with 10 bases between them. Use of 60 Vbeta and 13 Jbeta primers characterized the PCR. TCRdb keeps only in-frame clones here, not all; method: immunoSEQ multiplex PCR. This table has about 98,000 clones, roughly 70% appearing once. Study observations and caveats: One later analysis reportedly identified an Asian-associated ancestry cluster that showed fewer N-insertions than the approximately 710-donor mean. The listing of 150 or so TCR beta chains classed them as cytomegalovirus-associated. As was reported, the HLA-A and HLA-B alleles of most subjects were accurately predicted from TCR beta sequences.

On this clone: Its antigen is undetermined.

V is TRBV9 and J is TRBJ1-1; D is unresolved. Input material: PBMCs. This TCR came from a male donor in good health and CMV-seronegative. The CDR3 region is CASSVRLGTEAFF. The CDR3 coding sequence is TGTGCCAGCAGCGTCAGGTTAGGAACTGAAGCTTTCTTT.